This T cell receptor beta chain was captured in a study of blood T cell repertoires in COVID-19. Looking at the study overall: PBMCs, B-cell-depleted T cells, or T cells were the source of the cDNA or gDNA that made up the material.

How the authors handled the data: Counts of nucleated cells, estimated from reference gene primer amplification, were obtained. Measured with immunoSEQ multiplex PCR; TCRdb has only the in-frame clones, and not every one. V, J and clone size are those of that table, while D and trimming were read from the DNA. In the table there are roughly 90,000 clones, less than 85% of which are singletons. The CDR3 runs 14 residues. Germline V lookup: CDR1 LGHDT, CDR2 YNNKEL (reference sequence). Trimming removed 0 bases at V and 1 base at J, with 4 bases between. The TCR was taken from a woman in her 70s with acute or convalescent COVID-19. V usage is TRBV3-1 (or the pseudogene TRBV3-2) and J usage is TRBJ1-3; D is uncertain. The specimen was peripheral blood. The CDR3 DNA reads as TGTGCCAGCAGCCAAGATATATCTGGAAACACCATATATTTT. Protein: CASSQDISGNTIYF.